This TCR beta chain was recovered during a study of CD8+CD57+ T cells in acquired aplastic anemia. On the study more broadly: When averaged, DNA from sorted CD4+ and CD8+ cells came to 3.2 ug. Study-wide findings and caveats: Patient and control CD8+ Simpson's diversity was not significantly different. Around 29 shared CD8+ CDR3s appeared highly expressed within patients' immunodominant clones.

CDR1 is WSHSY and CDR2 is SAAADI in the germline V gene. V lost 2 bases, J lost 8 bases, and 24 bases lay in between. This CDR3 spans 18 amino acids. Genomic DNA provided the template from which TCR beta VDJ and CDR3 profiles were obtained. Using its own MiXCR run on the reads, TCRdb lists one record per CDR3 protein. Among a few hundred thousand distinct CDR3 sequences listed, under 50% were seen once. A note on this clonotype: Its antigen is currently unknown.

The sequenced patients had an expansion of CD8+CD57+ cells seen by flow cytometry. The cohort consisted entirely of patients having severe acquired aplastic anemia. V gene TRBV10-2 combines with J gene TRBJ1-4; perhaps TRBD1 as D (5 bases). The clonotype comes from a human donor with aplastic anemia. The sequenced sample consisted of sorted CD4+, CD8+, or CD8+CD57+ T cells (not recorded which) from PBMCs. CDR3 sequence: CASSEGKGGGREREKLFF. CDR3 nucleotide sequence: TGCGCCAGCAGTGAGGGAAAGGGTGGGGGAAGGGAACGCGAAAAACTGTTTTTT.